This record concerns one T cell receptor (beta chain) sequence. The antigen is not known. This sample is part of a study of shared clonotypes between healthy human individuals. Whole-study context: Plates per donor: three CD4 naive, three CD4 memory, two CD8 naive, one CD8 memory.

Germline loops: CDR1 SGHRS, CDR2 YFSETQ. V lost 4 bases, J lost 0 bases, and 14 bases stayed unmatched. This CDR3 spans 19 amino acids. The study, taken as a whole, reports: When compared with the clonotypes that were shared by all four sorted-subset donors, the non-shared clonotypes turned out to have lower generation probabilities. Four donors had 5% to 6.5% of their naive CD4 clonotypes in common.

Using approximately 200 ng DNA, 32,000 or so T cell genomes, the sorted-subset replicate PCRs were run. This table comes from immunoSEQ multiplex PCR, and its TCRdb copy is limited to in-frame clones, with some not included. The data show some 1.1 million clones, with 70% to 85% seen just once and roughly 0.9% held by the top ten. This receptor was obtained from a man between 18 and 29 years old in good health. Some clones in this sample may be carry-over from other donors' samples. V gene TRBV5-1 combines with J gene TRBJ2-7; the match to TRBD2 covers 12 bases. Input material: memory CD4+ T cells from PBMCs. The subset here: CD45RA-negative fraction. CDR3 in amino acids: CASSPGGATSGSPSYEQYF. CDR3 DNA: TGCGCCAGCAGCCCGGGGGGGGCGACTAGCGGGAGCCCCTCCTACGAGCAGTACTTC.